The source of this T cell receptor beta chain is a study of blood T cells in healthy people across ages. Across the study: There was about one barcoded beta molecule captured by template switching per two T cells.

Whole-study findings and limits: A strong correlation was seen between TCR beta diversity and naive T cell percentage.

J lost 0 bases, V lost 6 bases, and 17 bases had no gene match. The CDR3 is 19 residues long. Germline V gene lookup returns CDR1 MNHEY and CDR2 SVGEGT. This clonotype was seen a few times. Antigen specificity is unknown. Primers used in a second PCR of roughly 7 to 11 cycles were a sample-barcoded 5' primer and a J-beta primer mix. Each cDNA was tagged by a template-switch adaptor containing 12 random nucleotides. TCRdb analysed the 5' RACE reads with MiXCR anew, one entry per CDR3 protein. The sample has just over 1 million distinct CDR3 sequences; more than 40% are singletons. The rearrangement joins TRBV6-2 or TRBV6-3 to TRBJ1-1, with TRBD1 identical over 9 bases. The specimen sequenced was blood. The TCR was taken from a woman aged 55 to 70 in good health. Written as DNA, the CDR3 is TGTGCCAGCAGCTCCCATATCGGACAGGGGCGCAACATGAACACTGAAGCTTTCTTT. Its protein product is CASSSHIGQGRNMNTEAFF.